This T cell receptor (beta chain) was recorded in a study of cytomegalovirus exposure and HLA in healthy donors. Notes on the study in general: According to the study, around 160 TCR beta chains were cytomegalovirus-associated.

Profiling relied on immunoSEQ multiplex PCR, and the TCRdb table lists in-frame clones only, not all of them. The table has around 300,000 clones, about 85% seen once; the top ten hold roughly 1.2%. Unmatched junction bases numbered 8, after V lost 6 bases and J lost 3 bases. The CDR3 covers 15 residues. Germline assignment: CDR1 MNHEY and CDR2 SVGAGI. On this clone itself: Its antigen is not identified.

The chain recombines TRBV6-5 with TRBJ2-1, with 7 bases aligning to TRBD2. The sequenced sample was PBMCs. The source is a woman younger than 45 in good health and CMV-seropositive. CDR3 DNA sequence: TGTGCCAGCAGCTCTAGCGGTAGCTTCTACAATGAGCAGTTCTTC. The encoded protein is CASSSSGSFYNEQFF.